This T cell receptor beta chain was identified in a study of T cell changes during pregnancy in multiple sclerosis. CDR3 length: 14 residues. Germline-derived CDR1 and CDR2 are MDHEN and SYDVKM. Trimming took off 3 bases at V and 4 bases at J, with 10 bases between the two ends. TCRdb's table, derived via immunoSEQ multiplex PCR, lists solely in-frame clones and lacks some. This sample yields about 41,000 clones, of which roughly 93% are seen a single time; 7.5% to 9.5% belongs to the top ten. This receptor was taken from a female donor with multiple sclerosis, enrolled in a pregnancy study. The V gene is TRBV28, the J gene TRBJ2-1; D is possibly TRBD2 (5 bases). Here the sequenced sample was CD8+ T cells from peripheral blood mononuclear cells, taken in the third trimester of pregnancy. The CDR3 region has the DNA TGTGCCAGCAGTTTCCCGGGGAGATACAATGAGCAGTTCTTC. This translates into CASSFPGRYNEQFF.